A selection of T cell receptor beta chains follows, all from one sample in a study of cytomegalovirus exposure and HLA in healthy donors. Sequencing used immunoSEQ multiplex PCR; TCRdb keeps in-frame clones, though not all of them. The sample records 220,000 or so clones, about 78% being singletons. Sample: PBMCs. Receptors originate from a male donor in good health and CMV-seronegative. Both conserved end residues are part of each CDR3. Fields, in order: V gene, clone size, J gene, CDR3 length, D gene, CDR3 DNA, CDR3 protein. The D gene is left open where the match is weak. Rows may omit the clone size; those that give it use once, few, many or a size class.

v_call: TRBV5-1
clone_size: NA
j_call: TRBJ2-3
cdr3_length: 16
d_call: TRBD2
cdr3_nt: TGCGCCAGCAGCTTTCCCGGGACTAGCGGCACAGATACGCAGTATTTT
cdr3_aa: CASSFPGTSGTDTQYF

v_call: TRBV4-1
clone_size: NA
j_call: TRBJ2-6
cdr3_length: 18
d_call: TRBD2
cdr3_nt: TGCGCCAGCAGCCAAGGGGGCGGGAGGGTCTCTGGGGCCAACGTCCTGACTTTC
cdr3_aa: CASSQGGGRVSGANVLTF

v_call: TRBV30
clone_size: few
j_call: TRBJ1-1
cdr3_length: 12
d_call: NA
cdr3_nt: TGTGCCTGGAGTATGGTGAGCACTGAAGCTTTCTTT
cdr3_aa: CAWSMVSTEAFF

v_call: TRBV7-7
clone_size: NA
j_call: TRBJ2-7
cdr3_length: 14
d_call: TRBD2
cdr3_nt: TGTGCCAGCAGCTTAGAATGGGGACTATACGAGCAGTACTTC
cdr3_aa: CASSLEWGLYEQYF

v_call: TRBV5-1
clone_size: NA
j_call: TRBJ1-4
cdr3_length: 14
d_call: NA
cdr3_nt: TGCGCCAGCAGCTGGGGCGGGAAGAATGAAAAACTGTTTTTT
cdr3_aa: CASSWGGKNEKLFF

v_call: TRBV4-1
clone_size: NA
j_call: TRBJ2-7
cdr3_length: 16
d_call: NA
cdr3_nt: TGCGCCAGCAGCCAAGCTCTTACCTCTTCACTCTACGAGCAGTACTTC
cdr3_aa: CASSQALTSSLYEQYF

v_call: TRBV27
clone_size: NA
j_call: TRBJ2-5
cdr3_length: 11
d_call: NA
cdr3_nt: TGTGCCAGCAGTTTATCCCTCGTCCAGTACTTC
cdr3_aa: CASSLSLVQYF

v_call: TRBV7-2
clone_size: NA
j_call: TRBJ2-7
cdr3_length: 17
d_call: TRBD2
cdr3_nt: TGTGCCAGCAGCTTAGAAGCTAGCGGGAGGTACTACTACGAGCAGTACTTC
cdr3_aa: CASSLEASGRYYYEQYF

v_call: TRBV4-1
clone_size: NA
j_call: TRBJ1-2
cdr3_length: 14
d_call: NA
cdr3_nt: TGCGCCAGCAGCCAAGAAGGGGGAGCCGATGGCTACACCTTC
cdr3_aa: CASSQEGGADGYTF

v_call: TRBV7-7
clone_size: NA
j_call: TRBJ2-6
cdr3_length: 15
d_call: NA
cdr3_nt: TGTGCCAGCAGCTCCGGTATAACTGGGGCCAACGTCCTGACTTTC
cdr3_aa: CASSSGITGANVLTF

v_call: TRBV19
clone_size: NA
j_call: TRBJ2-2
cdr3_length: 19
d_call: TRBD1
cdr3_nt: TGTGCCAGTACCCTTTACGCCCTGGGGGGACAGGGTGACACCGGGGAGCTGTTTTTT
cdr3_aa: CASTLYALGGQGDTGELFF

v_call: TRBV29-1
clone_size: NA
j_call: TRBJ2-4
cdr3_length: 12
d_call: NA
cdr3_nt: TGCAGCGTTGGAATAGTTCAGGACATTCAGTACTTC
cdr3_aa: CSVGIVQDIQYF

v_call: TRBV7-8
clone_size: NA
j_call: TRBJ1-2
cdr3_length: 12
d_call: NA
cdr3_nt: TGTGCCTCCCAGGCAGGGGTGGGTGGCTACACCTTC
cdr3_aa: CASQAGVGGYTF

v_call: TRBV9
clone_size: NA
j_call: TRBJ2-7
cdr3_length: 17
d_call: TRBD1
cdr3_nt: TGTGCCAGCAGCGTAGGAGAGGGTGGACAGGGGGCATCCGAGCAGTACTTC
cdr3_aa: CASSVGEGGQGASEQYF

v_call: TRBV5-6
clone_size: NA
j_call: TRBJ1-4
cdr3_length: 15
d_call: NA
cdr3_nt: TGTGCCAGCAGCTTGGGACAGCTCGCTAATGAAAAACTGTTTTTT
cdr3_aa: CASSLGQLANEKLFF

v_call: TRBV7-6
clone_size: NA
j_call: TRBJ2-1
cdr3_length: 17
d_call: TRBD2
cdr3_nt: TGTGCCAGCAGCTCCCTGGGTGGAGCGGGAGGGAACAATGAGCAGTTCTTC
cdr3_aa: CASSSLGGAGGNNEQFF

v_call: TRBV5-6
clone_size: NA
j_call: TRBJ1-1
cdr3_length: 14
d_call: NA
cdr3_nt: TGTGCCAGCAGCTTCCGGGACATGGGCACTGAAGCTTTCTTT
cdr3_aa: CASSFRDMGTEAFF

v_call: TRBV5-8
clone_size: NA
j_call: TRBJ1-3
cdr3_length: 14
d_call: NA
cdr3_nt: TGTGCCAGCAGCTTAAATTCTGTTAGAAACACCATATATTTT
cdr3_aa: CASSLNSVRNTIYF

v_call: TRBV7-2
clone_size: few
j_call: TRBJ2-5
cdr3_length: 15
d_call: NA
cdr3_nt: TGTGCCAGCAGCCGACGGAGGGGATACCAAGAGACCCAGTACTTC
cdr3_aa: CASSRRRGYQETQYF